This T cell receptor beta chain was observed in a study of radiation and T cells in renal cell carcinoma. About the research overall: Nephrectomy followed 15 Gy stereotactic body radiation by 4 weeks.

Time point given: baseline pretreatment blood. The treatment is: 15 Gy SBRT to primary tumor, nephrectomy 4 weeks later. Clones were read by immunoSEQ multiplex PCR, and TCRdb kept only the in-frame ones, dropping some. The repertoire has more than 95,000 clones, 80% to 85% of them found once; the top ten carry around 3%. The J segment lost 1 base and the V segment lost 5 bases, leaving 7 bases of the junction unmatched. This CDR3 comprises 17 residues. Germline V gene sequence: CDR1 MDHEN, CDR2 SYDVKM. Sequenced here: blood, sampled from a patient whose treatment included radiotherapy and nephrectomy. The source of this sequence is a woman aged 55-70 years with renal cell carcinoma. This chain links TRBV28 with TRBJ2-5; 13 positions agree with TRBD2. CDR3 nucleotide sequence: TGTGCCAGCAGTACGGGACTAGCGGGGATGGTCCAAGAGACCCAGTACTTC. It codes for CASSTGLAGMVQETQYF.